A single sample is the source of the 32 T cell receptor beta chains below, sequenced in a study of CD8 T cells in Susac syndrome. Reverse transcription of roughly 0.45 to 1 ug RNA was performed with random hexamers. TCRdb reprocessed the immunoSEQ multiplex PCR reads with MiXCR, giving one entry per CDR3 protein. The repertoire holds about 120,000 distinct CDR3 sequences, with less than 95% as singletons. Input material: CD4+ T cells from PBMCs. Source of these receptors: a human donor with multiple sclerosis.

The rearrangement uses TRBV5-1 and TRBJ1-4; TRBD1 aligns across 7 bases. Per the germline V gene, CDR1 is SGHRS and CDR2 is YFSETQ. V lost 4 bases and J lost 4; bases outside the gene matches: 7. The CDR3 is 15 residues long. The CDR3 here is CASSASGQFNEKLFF. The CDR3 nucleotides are TGCGCCAGCAGCGCGTCGGGACAGTTTAATGAAAAACTGTTTTTT.

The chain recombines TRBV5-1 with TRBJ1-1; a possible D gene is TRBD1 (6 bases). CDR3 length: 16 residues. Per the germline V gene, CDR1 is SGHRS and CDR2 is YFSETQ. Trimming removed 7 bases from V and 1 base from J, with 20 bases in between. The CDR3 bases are TGCGCCAGCGGCCGGACTAGCGGGGGGCCGAACACTGAAGCTTTCTTT. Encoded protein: CASGRTSGGPNTEAFF.

CDR3 sequence (DNA): TGTGCCAGCAGCTCGCAGGTCCAGGGGGCCAGGGGCTACACCTTC. It yields the protein CASSSQVQGARGYTF. This sequence joins TRBV9 and TRBJ1-2; 8 nucleotides align to TRBD1. J gave up 8 bases and V 4 bases, and 13 bases lay outside the gene matches. Germline V gene lookup returns CDR1 SGDLS and CDR2 YYNGEE. CDR3 length: 15 amino acids.

CDR3 amino acids: CASSFGVGAEAFF. CDR3 DNA: TGCGCCAGCAGCTTCGGAGTGGGGGCTGAAGCTTTCTTT. The chain links TRBV5-1 to TRBJ1-1, with a weak D call TRBD1 (5 bases). CDR3 length equals 13 residues. Looked up from germline, CDR1 is SGHRS and CDR2 is YFSETQ. The ends were cut back, 2 bases at V and 6 bases at J, with 11 bases in the middle.

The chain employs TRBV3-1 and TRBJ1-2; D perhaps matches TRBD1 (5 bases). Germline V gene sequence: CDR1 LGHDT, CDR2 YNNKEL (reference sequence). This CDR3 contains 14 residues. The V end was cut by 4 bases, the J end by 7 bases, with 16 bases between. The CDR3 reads CASSPQSDSAGYTF. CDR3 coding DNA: TGTGCCAGCAGCCCCCAATCAGACAGTGCTGGCTACACCTTC.

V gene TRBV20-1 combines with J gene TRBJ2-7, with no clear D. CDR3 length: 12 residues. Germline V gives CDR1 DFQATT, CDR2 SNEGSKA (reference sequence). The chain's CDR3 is CSAAIGEGEQYF. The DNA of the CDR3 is TGCAGCGCCGCGATTGGGGAAGGGGAGCAGTACTTC.

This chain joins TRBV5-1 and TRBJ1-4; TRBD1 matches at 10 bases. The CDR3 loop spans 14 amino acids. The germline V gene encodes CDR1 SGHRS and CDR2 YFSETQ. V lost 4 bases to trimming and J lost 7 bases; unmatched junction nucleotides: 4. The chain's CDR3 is CASSLGQGSEKLFF. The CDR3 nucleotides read TGCGCCAGCAGCCTGGGACAGGGGAGTGAAAAACTGTTTTTT.

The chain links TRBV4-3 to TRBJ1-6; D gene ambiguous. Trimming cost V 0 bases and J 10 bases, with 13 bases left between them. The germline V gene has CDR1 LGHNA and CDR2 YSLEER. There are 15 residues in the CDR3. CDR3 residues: CASSQETTAPSPLHF. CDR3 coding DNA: TGCGCCAGCAGCCAAGAGACGACGGCGCCATCACCCCTCCACTTT.

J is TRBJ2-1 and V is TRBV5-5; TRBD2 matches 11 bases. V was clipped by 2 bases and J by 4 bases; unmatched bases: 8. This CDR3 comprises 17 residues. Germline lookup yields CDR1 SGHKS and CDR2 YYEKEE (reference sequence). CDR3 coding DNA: TGTGCCAGCAGCTTACGACTAGCGGGACAGAATTACAATGAGCAGTTCTTC. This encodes CASSLRLAGQNYNEQFF.

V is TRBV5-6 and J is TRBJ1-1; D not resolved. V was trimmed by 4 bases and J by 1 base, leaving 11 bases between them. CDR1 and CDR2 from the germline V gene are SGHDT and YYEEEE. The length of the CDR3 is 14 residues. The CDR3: CASSRPTANTEAFF. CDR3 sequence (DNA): TGTGCCAGCAGCCGACCGACCGCGAACACTGAAGCTTTCTTT.

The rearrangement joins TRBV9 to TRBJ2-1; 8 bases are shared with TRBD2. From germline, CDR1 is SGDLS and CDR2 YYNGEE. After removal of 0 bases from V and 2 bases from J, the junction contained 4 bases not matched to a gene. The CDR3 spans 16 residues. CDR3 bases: TGTGCCAGCAGCGTAGAGGCGGGAGGTCCCTACAATGAGCAGTTCTTC. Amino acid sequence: CASSVEAGGPYNEQFF. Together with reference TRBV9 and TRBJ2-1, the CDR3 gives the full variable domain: DSGVTQTPKHLITATGQRVTLRCSPRSGDLSVYWYQQSLDQGLQFLIQYYNGEERAKGNILERFSAQQFPDLHSELNLSSLELGDSALYFCASSVEAGGPYNEQFFGPGTRLTVL.

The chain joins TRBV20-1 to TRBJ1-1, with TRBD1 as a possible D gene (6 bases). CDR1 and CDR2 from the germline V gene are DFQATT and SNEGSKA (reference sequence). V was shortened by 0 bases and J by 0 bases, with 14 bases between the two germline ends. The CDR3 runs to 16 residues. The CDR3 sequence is CSARDQRGSLNTEAFF. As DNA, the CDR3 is TGCAGTGCTAGAGATCAAAGGGGGTCCTTGAACACTGAAGCTTTCTTT.

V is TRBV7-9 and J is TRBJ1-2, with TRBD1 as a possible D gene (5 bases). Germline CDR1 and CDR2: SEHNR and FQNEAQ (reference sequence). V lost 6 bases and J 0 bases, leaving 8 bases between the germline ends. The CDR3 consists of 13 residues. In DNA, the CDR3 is TGTGCCAGCAGACGGACATCTAACTATGGCTACACCTTC. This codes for CASRRTSNYGYTF.

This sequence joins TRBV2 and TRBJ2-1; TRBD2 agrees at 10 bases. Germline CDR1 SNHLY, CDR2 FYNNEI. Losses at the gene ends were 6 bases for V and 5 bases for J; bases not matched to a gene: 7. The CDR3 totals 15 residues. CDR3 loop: CASSVSGRSNNEQFF. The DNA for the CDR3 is TGTGCCAGCAGCGTTAGCGGGAGGTCCAACAATGAGCAGTTCTTC.

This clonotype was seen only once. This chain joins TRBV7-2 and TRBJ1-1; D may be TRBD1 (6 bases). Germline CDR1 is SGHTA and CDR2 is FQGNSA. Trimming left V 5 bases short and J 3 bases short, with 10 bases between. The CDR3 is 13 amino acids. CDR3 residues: CASSVQGHTEAFF. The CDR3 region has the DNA TGTGCCAGCAGCGTACAGGGTCACACTGAAGCTTTCTTT.

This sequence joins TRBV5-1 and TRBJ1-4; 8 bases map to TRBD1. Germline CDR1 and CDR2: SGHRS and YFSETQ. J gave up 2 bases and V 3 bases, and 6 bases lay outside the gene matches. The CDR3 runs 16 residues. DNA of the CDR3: TGCGCCAGCAGCTCGTCAGGGGGCACTACTAATGAAAAACTGTTTTTT. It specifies CASSSSGGTTNEKLFF.

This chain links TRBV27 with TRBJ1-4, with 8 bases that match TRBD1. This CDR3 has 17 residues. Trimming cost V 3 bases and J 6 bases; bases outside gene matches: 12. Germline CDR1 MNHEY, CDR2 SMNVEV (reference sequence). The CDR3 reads CASSFLTFRGRHEKLFF. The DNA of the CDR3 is TGTGCCAGCAGTTTTCTTACCTTCAGGGGGCGGCATGAAAAACTGTTTTTT.

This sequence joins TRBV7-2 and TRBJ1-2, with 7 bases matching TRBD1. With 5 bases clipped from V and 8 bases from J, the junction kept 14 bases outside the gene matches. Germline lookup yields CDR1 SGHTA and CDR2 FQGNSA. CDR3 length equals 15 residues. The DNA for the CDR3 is TGTGCCAGCAGCCGATACCAGACAGGGCTGAGGGGCTACACCTTC. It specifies CASSRYQTGLRGYTF.

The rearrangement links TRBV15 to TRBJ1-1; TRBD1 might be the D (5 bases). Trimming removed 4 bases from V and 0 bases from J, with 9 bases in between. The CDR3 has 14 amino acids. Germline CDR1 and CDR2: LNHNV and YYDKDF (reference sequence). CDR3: CATSTSGVNTEAFF. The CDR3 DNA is TGTGCCACCAGCACCTCGGGGGTGAACACTGAAGCTTTCTTT.

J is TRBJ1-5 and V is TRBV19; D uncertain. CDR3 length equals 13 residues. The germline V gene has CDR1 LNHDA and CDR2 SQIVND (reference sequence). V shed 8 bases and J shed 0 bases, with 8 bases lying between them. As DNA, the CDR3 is TGTGCCAGTTGTACAGATAGCAATCAGCCCCAGCATTTT. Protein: CASCTDSNQPQHF.

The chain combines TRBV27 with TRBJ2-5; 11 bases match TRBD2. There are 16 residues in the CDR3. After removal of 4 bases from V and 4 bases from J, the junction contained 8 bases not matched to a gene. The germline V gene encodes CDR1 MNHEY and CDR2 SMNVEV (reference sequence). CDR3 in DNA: TGTGCCAGCAGTTCCTTAGTAGCGGGGGGGAGAGAGACCCAGTACTTC. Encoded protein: CASSSLVAGGRETQYF.

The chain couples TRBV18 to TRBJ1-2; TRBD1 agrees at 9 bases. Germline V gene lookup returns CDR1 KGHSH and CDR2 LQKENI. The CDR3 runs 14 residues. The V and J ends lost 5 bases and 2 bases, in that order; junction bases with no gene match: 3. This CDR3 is CASSTGQGNYGYTF. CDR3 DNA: TGTGCCAGCTCAACGGGACAGGGAAACTATGGCTACACCTTC. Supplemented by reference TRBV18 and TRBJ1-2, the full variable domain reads NAGVMQNPRHLVRRRGQEARLRCSPMKGHSHVYWYRQLPEEGLKFMVYLQKENIIDESGMPKERFSAEFPKEGPSILRIQQVVRGDSAAYFCASSTGQGNYGYTFGSGTRLTVV.

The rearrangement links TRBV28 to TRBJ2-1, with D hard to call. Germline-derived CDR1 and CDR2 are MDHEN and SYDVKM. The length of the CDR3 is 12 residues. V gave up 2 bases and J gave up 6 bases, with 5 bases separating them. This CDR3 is CASSLLGNEQFF. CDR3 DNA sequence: TGTGCCAGCAGTTTACTCGGCAATGAGCAGTTCTTC.

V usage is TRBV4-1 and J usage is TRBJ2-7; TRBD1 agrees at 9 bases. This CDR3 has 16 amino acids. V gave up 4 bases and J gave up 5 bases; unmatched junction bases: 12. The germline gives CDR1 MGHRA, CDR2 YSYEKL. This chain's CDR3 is CASSREAGTGRNEQYF. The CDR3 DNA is TGCGCCAGCAGCCGAGAGGCAGGGACAGGGAGGAACGAGCAGTACTTC.

The CDR3 bases are TGTGCCAGCAGCCCGGCCCTAGCGGATTACAATGAGCAGTTCTTC. It encodes CASSPALADYNEQFF. This rearrangement joins TRBV7-2 to TRBJ2-1, with 7 positions matching TRBD2. The CDR3 spans 15 residues. V shed 5 bases and J 4 bases; nucleotides not matched to a gene: 8. Germline values: CDR1 SGHTA, CDR2 FQGNSA.

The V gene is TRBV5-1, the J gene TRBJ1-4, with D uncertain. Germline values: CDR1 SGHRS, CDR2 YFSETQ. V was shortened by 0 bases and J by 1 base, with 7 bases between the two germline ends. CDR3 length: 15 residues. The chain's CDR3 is CASSLGLLTNEKLFF. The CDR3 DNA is TGCGCCAGCAGCTTGGGTCTCTTAACTAATGAAAAACTGTTTTTT.

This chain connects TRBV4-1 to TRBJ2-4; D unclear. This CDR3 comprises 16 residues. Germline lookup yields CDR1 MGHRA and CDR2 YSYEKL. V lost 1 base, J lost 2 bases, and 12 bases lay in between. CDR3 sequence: CASSQGVFSTKNIQYF. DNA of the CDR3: TGCGCCAGCAGCCAAGGGGTTTTCAGTACCAAAAACATTCAGTACTTC.

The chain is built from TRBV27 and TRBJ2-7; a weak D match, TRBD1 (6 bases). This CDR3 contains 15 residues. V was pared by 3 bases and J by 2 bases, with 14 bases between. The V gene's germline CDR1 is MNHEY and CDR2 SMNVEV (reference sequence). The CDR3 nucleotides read TGTGCCAGCAGTTTCCCCGGGACATTGCCCTACGAGCAGTACTTC. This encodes CASSFPGTLPYEQYF.

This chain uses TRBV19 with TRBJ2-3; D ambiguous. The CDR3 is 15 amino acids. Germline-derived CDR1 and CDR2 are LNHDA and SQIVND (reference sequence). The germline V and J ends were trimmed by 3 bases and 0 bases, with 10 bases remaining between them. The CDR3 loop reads CASSIGHVSTDTQYF. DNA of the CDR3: TGTGCCAGTAGTATTGGCCACGTAAGCACAGATACGCAGTATTTT.

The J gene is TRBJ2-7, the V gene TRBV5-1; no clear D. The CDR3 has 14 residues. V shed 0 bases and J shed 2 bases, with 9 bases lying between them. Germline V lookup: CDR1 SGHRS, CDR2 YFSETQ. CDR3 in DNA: TGCGCCAGCAGCTTGGGTCAGGAGACCTACGAGCAGTACTTC. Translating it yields CASSLGQETYEQYF.

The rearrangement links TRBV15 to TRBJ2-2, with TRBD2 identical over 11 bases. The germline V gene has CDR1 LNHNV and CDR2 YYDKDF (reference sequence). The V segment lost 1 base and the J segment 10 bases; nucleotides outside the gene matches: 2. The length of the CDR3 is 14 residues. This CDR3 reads CATSRVTSGAELFF. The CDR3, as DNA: TGTGCCACCAGCAGAGTGACTAGCGGGGCGGAGCTGTTTTTT.

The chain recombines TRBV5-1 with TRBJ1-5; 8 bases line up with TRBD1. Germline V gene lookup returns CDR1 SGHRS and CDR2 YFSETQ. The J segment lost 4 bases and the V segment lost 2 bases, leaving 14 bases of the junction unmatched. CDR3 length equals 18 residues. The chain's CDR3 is CASSFRTRDRHRNQPQHF. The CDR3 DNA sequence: TGCGCCAGCAGCTTCAGGACCCGGGACAGGCATAGAAATCAGCCCCAGCATTTT.